Each of the 27 T cell receptor beta chains below was sequenced from the same sample in a study of blood T cells in healthy people across ages. Together with a sample-barcoded 5' primer, a J-beta primer mix was included in a second PCR lasting about 6 to 11 cycles. TCRdb called the 5' RACE reads again in MiXCR, with one record for every CDR3 protein. The table lists some 1.8 million distinct CDR3 sequences, approximately 40% of them singletons, with 20% to 25% in the top ten. Specimen: blood. The receptor set was obtained from a human donor in good health.

This chain uses TRBV3-1 with TRBJ2-5; D gene uncertain. Germline V lookup: CDR1 LGHDT, CDR2 YNNKEL (reference sequence). V lost 0 bases and J lost 0, with 8 bases in between. This CDR3 region has 15 residues. The CDR3 region is CASSQDSGNQETQYF. Here the CDR3 DNA reads TGTGCCAGCAGCCAAGATAGTGGTAACCAAGAGACCCAGTACTTC.

V and J are TRBV28 and TRBJ2-1; 10 bases are shared with TRBD2. This CDR3 has 17 amino acids. From germline, CDR1 is MDHEN and CDR2 SYDVKM. V was clipped by 5 bases and J by 1 base; unmatched bases: 8. The CDR3 DNA reads as TGTGCCAGCAGTCCAACGGGACTAGCGTCATCCTACAATGAGCAGTTCTTC. Encoded protein: CASSPTGLASSYNEQFF. Full variable domain (rest looked up from reference TRBV28 and TRBJ2-1): DVKVTQSSRYLVKRTGEKVFLECVQDMDHENMFWYRQDPGLGLRLIYFSYDVKMKEKGDIPEGYSVSREKKERFSLILESASTNQTSMYLCASSPTGLASSYNEQFFGPGTRLTVL.

This clonotype was recorded a few times. The genes are TRBV7-2 and TRBJ1-1; TRBD1 might be the D (6 bases). The germline V gene has CDR1 SGHTA and CDR2 FQGNSA. The CDR3 is 12 amino acids. Trimming stripped 6 bases from V and 5 bases from J, with 10 bases between. CDR3 DNA: TGTGCCAGCAGGTCAGGGGATACTGAAGCTTTCTTT. Protein: CASRSGDTEAFF.

The chain combines TRBV5-1 with TRBJ2-7, with 7 bases fitting TRBD2. The CDR3 covers 16 residues. CDR1 and CDR2 (germline): SGHRS, YFSETQ. J lost 1 base, V lost 0 bases, and 7 bases had no gene match. DNA for the CDR3: TGCGCCAGCAGCTTGGACCCAGGGAGGGCATCCTACGAGCAGTACTTC. Encoded protein: CASSLDPGRASYEQYF.

To note about this clonotype: A read error is likely, as this CDR3 ends without the conserved phenylalanine or tryptophan. V is TRBV18 and J is TRBJ2-6; D unclear. Germline loops: CDR1 KGHSH, CDR2 LQKENI. CDR3 size: 14 residues. V was clipped by 2 bases and J by 2 bases, with 4 bases between them. CDR3 region: CASSPGAGANVLTV. CDR3 nucleotide sequence: TGTGCCAGCTCACCAGGGGCTGGGGCCAACGTCCTGACTGTC.

V gene TRBV9 combines with J gene TRBJ2-1; 7 bases agree with TRBD2. Germline V gives CDR1 SGDLS, CDR2 YYNGEE. There are 13 residues in the CDR3. The trim removed 0 bases at V and 9 bases at J, leaving 3 bases unmatched. The CDR3 nucleotides are TGTGCCAGCAGCGTAGTGGGGGGGATTGAGCAGTTCTTC. Its translation is CASSVVGGIEQFF.

The V and J genes are TRBV12-3 or TRBV12-4 and TRBJ2-1; D is possibly TRBD1 (6 bases). The CDR3 is 15 amino acids. The V and J ends lost 6 bases and 1 base respectively, with 13 bases between them. The CDR3 region has the DNA TGTGCCAGCAGCCCCCGACAGGCGTCCTACAATGAGCAGTTCTTC. Protein: CASSPRQASYNEQFF.

The chain employs TRBV4-1 and TRBJ2-5, with D perhaps matching TRBD1 or TRBD2 (7 bases each). The end of the DNA fits TRBJ2-7 better, so the J call may be wrong. The CDR3 covers 15 residues. Germline loops: CDR1 MGHRA, CDR2 YSYEKL. The CDR3 region is CASRHAPGGAYEQYF. CDR3 nucleotide sequence: TGCGCCAGCAGACACGCACCAGGGGGGGCCTACGAGCAGTACTTC.

V is TRBV4-2 and J is TRBJ2-5; 9 positions agree with TRBD2. CDR3 length: 18 residues. After removal of 0 bases from V and 0 bases from J, the junction contained 8 bases not matched to a gene. Germline CDR1 is LGHNA and CDR2 is YNFKEQ. The CDR3 protein is CASSQDWVASGDQETQYF. CDR3 DNA: TGTGCCAGCAGCCAAGATTGGGTGGCTAGCGGGGACCAAGAGACCCAGTACTTC.

The V and J genes are TRBV15 and TRBJ1-2; possibly TRBD1 for D (6 bases). The CDR3 is 15 amino acids. The germline gives CDR1 LNHNV, CDR2 YYDKDF (reference sequence). V was trimmed by 0 bases and J by 2 bases, leaving 10 bases between them. CDR3 sequence (DNA): TGTGCCACCAGCAGAGATTTCGGACAGAACTATGGCTACACCTTC. Its protein product is CATSRDFGQNYGYTF.

This clonotype was seen more than once but under ten times. The chain carries TRBV5-1 and TRBJ1-1; D is ambiguous. The CDR3 runs to 15 residues. Germline-derived CDR1 and CDR2 are SGHRS and YFSETQ. V lost 0 bases and J 2 bases, leaving 11 bases between the germline ends. Written as DNA, the CDR3 is TGCGCCAGCAGCTTGGGCCGGCAGGTCAACACTGAAGCTTTCTTT. This encodes CASSLGRQVNTEAFF.

At least ten counts were recorded for this clonotype. The chain uses TRBV7-2 and TRBJ2-1, with a tentative D call TRBD1 (6 bases). V lost 6 bases and J lost 6, with 9 bases in between. This CDR3 contains 12 residues. Germline loops: CDR1 SGHTA, CDR2 FQGNSA. CDR3 in DNA: TGTGCCAGCAGTTCGGACAGCAATGAGCAGTTCTTC. This codes for CASSSDSNEQFF.

This chain uses TRBV7-2 with TRBJ1-2; D gene ambiguous. CDR3 length: 14 residues. V gave up 2 bases and J gave up 4 bases, with 11 bases separating them. Germline V gives CDR1 SGHTA, CDR2 FQGNSA. In nucleotides, the CDR3 is TGTGCCAGCAGCTTACCCTTGGGGTTCTATGGCTACACCTTC. Residues: CASSLPLGFYGYTF.

The table lists this clonotype with a few counts. This sequence joins TRBV12-3 or TRBV12-4 and TRBJ2-1; TRBD1 agrees at 8 bases. This CDR3 has 15 amino acids. Trimming removed 4 bases from V and 6 bases from J; junction bases left unmatched: 8. CDR3: CASSSGQGYSNEQFF. CDR3 coding DNA: TGTGCCAGCAGTTCCGGACAGGGTTACTCCAATGAGCAGTTCTTC.

The chain employs TRBV12-3 or TRBV12-4 and TRBJ2-5; D tentatively reads TRBD1 or TRBD2 (5 bases each). V lost 8 bases to trimming and J lost 11 bases, with 24 bases between them. This CDR3 is built from 14 residues. For the CDR3, the DNA is TGTGCCAGCGGGGCTGGACTGTTTTCTGGGGAGCAGTACTTC. Residues: CASGAGLFSGEQYF.

There are a few counts of this clonotype. V and J are TRBV6-2 or TRBV6-3 and TRBJ2-4; D is ambiguous. This CDR3 is built from 12 residues. Germline assignment: CDR1 MNHEY and CDR2 SVGEGT. V shed 6 bases and J shed 3 bases, with 6 bases lying between them. CDR3: CASRAVKNIQYF. The CDR3, as DNA: TGTGCCAGCAGAGCTGTCAAAAACATTCAGTACTTC.

This chain joins TRBV4-2 and TRBJ2-5, with 8 bases identical to TRBD2. Germline CDR1 is LGHNA and CDR2 is YNFKEQ. After removal of 2 bases from V and 4 bases from J, the junction contained 0 bases not matched to a gene. The CDR3 totals 13 residues. The CDR3 sequence: CASSQSGGETQYF. The CDR3 nucleotides are TGTGCCAGCAGCCAAAGCGGGGGAGAGACCCAGTACTTC.

This clonotype was counted between two and nine times. This chain connects TRBV7-2 to TRBJ2-7, with D unclear. Trimming shortened V by 11 bases and J by 3 bases, and 11 bases separated the two germline ends. CDR3 length: 11 residues. Germline V lookup: CDR1 SGHTA, CDR2 FQGNSA. CDR3 protein: CAALRGYEQYF. CDR3 nucleotides: TGTGCCGCTCTGCGAGGCTACGAGCAGTACTTC.

This clonotype was detected only a few times. The J gene is TRBJ2-7, the V gene TRBV3-1, with D perhaps TRBD1 (6 bases). The V gene's germline CDR1 is LGHDT and CDR2 YNNKEL (reference sequence). V was pared by 3 bases and J by 4 bases, with 16 bases between. This CDR3 spans 15 amino acids. The CDR3 region is CASSHGRGPNYEQYF. CDR3 bases: TGTGCCAGCAGCCATGGCAGGGGCCCTAATTACGAGCAGTACTTC.

The chain combines TRBV6-2 or TRBV6-3 with TRBJ2-4; D is possibly TRBD1 (5 bases). CDR1 is MNHEY and CDR2 is SVGEGT in the germline V gene. V was pared by 2 bases and J by 3 bases, with 11 bases between. The CDR3 runs to 15 residues. In DNA, the CDR3 is TGTGCCAGCAGTTACCCAAGACAGAGCAAAAACATTCAGTACTTC. This translates into CASSYPRQSKNIQYF.

This clonotype was counted a single time. V is TRBV28 and J is TRBJ1-2; TRBD1 aligns across 8 bases. CDR1 is MDHEN and CDR2 is SYDVKM in the germline V gene. V trimming: 6 bases; J trimming: 6 bases; junction bases outside the gene matches: 21. The CDR3 covers 18 residues. The CDR3 DNA reads TGTGCCAGCAGGGATTCGGGCAGGGGGCGCGAACAAGGGGATGGCTACACCTTC. It specifies CASRDSGRGREQGDGYTF.

The CDR3 region is CASSFDGVETQYF. Written as DNA, the CDR3 is TGTGCCAGCAGCTTTGACGGAGTGGAGACCCAGTACTTC. The chain recombines TRBV5-6 with TRBJ2-5, with D uncertain. Germline assignment: CDR1 SGHDT and CDR2 YYEEEE. V was shortened by 2 bases and J by 5 bases, with 10 bases between the two germline ends. The CDR3 has 13 amino acids.

This chain joins TRBV2 and TRBJ2-2, with D possibly TRBD2 on 5 matching bases. Between the trimmed V and J ends, which lost 1 base and 1 base, there was a span of 10 bases. The CDR3 has 16 amino acids. Germline V CDR1 and CDR2: SNHLY, FYNNEI. The chain's CDR3 is CASSEVSGKNTGELFF. The CDR3 bases are TGTGCCAGCAGTGAAGTATCGGGGAAGAACACCGGGGAGCTGTTTTTT. Full variable domain (missing parts from reference TRBV2 and TRBJ2-2): EPEVTQTPSHQVTQMGQEVILRCVPISNHLYFYWYRQILGQKVEFLVSFYNNEISEKSEIFDDQFSVERPDGSNFTLKIRSTKLEDSAMYFCASSEVSGKNTGELFFGEGSRLTVL.

Regarding this clonotype: With a much larger clone just one base away, this may be a read error. The rearrangement links TRBV2 to TRBJ2-7, with D hard to call. The CDR3 runs to 12 residues. V lost 6 bases and J 0 bases, leaving 6 bases between the germline ends. The germline gives CDR1 SNHLY, CDR2 FYNNEI. This chain's CDR3 is CASRESSYEQYF. The CDR3 nucleotides are TGTGCCAGCAGGGAGAGCTCCTACGAGCAGTACTTC.

This clonotype has only a few counts. The V gene is TRBV20-1, the J gene TRBJ1-2; D is undetermined. Germline V lookup: CDR1 DFQATT, CDR2 SNEGSKA (reference sequence). V dropped 6 bases and J dropped 4 bases, with 12 bases sitting between them. The CDR3 length is 12 residues. The CDR3 spells CSAPNEGYGYTF. The CDR3 nucleotides read TGCAGTGCCCCTAATGAGGGCTATGGCTACACCTTC.

The V call is TRBV5-4, the J call TRBJ1-1, with a tentative D call TRBD1 (6 bases). The CDR3 is 14 amino acids. V gave up 10 bases and J gave up 3 bases, with 19 bases separating them. Germline CDR1 reads SGHNT; CDR2 reads YYREEE (reference sequence). The CDR3 DNA reads TGTGCCGGACAAACCGGGACAACTTACACTGAAGCTTTCTTT. It encodes CAGQTGTTYTEAFF.

The rearrangement uses TRBV7-2 and TRBJ1-2; the match to TRBD1 covers 11 bases. After removal of 4 bases from V and 6 bases from J, the junction contained 13 bases not matched to a gene. The CDR3 length is 17 residues. The germline V gene encodes CDR1 SGHTA and CDR2 FQGNSA. The CDR3 nucleotides are TGTGCCAGCAGCTGGGGTACCGGGACAGGGGGTAGTCATGGCTACACCTTC. It yields the protein CASSWGTGTGGSHGYTF.